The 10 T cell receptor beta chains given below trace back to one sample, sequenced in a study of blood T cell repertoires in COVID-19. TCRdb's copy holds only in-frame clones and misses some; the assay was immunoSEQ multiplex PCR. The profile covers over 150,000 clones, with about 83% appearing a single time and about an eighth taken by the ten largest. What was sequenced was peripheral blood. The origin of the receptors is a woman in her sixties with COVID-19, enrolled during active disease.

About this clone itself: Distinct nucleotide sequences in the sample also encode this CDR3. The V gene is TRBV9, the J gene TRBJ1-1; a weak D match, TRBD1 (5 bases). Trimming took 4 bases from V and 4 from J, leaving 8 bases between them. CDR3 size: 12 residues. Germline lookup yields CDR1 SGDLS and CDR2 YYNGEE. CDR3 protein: CASSRGGTEAFF. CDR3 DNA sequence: TGTGCCAGCAGCCGGGGGGGCACTGAAGCTTTCTTT.

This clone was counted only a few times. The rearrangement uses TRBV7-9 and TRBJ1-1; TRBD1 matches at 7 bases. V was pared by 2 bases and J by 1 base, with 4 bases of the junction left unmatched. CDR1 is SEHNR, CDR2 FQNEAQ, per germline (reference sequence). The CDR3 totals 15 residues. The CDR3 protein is CASSLRGQANTEAFF. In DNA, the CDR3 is TGTGCCAGCAGCTTAAGAGGACAGGCGAACACTGAAGCTTTCTTT.

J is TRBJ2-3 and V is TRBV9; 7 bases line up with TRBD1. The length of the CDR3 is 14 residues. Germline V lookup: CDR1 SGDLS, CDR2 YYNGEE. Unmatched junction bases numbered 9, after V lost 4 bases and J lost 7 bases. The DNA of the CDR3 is TGTGCCAGCAGCCAGACAGGGACGGGACATACGCAGTATTTT. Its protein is CASSQTGTGHTQYF.

This CDR3 reads CASSQGDRVGTEAFF. CDR3 sequence (DNA): TGTGCCAGCAGCCAGGGTGACAGGGTGGGGACTGAAGCTTTCTTT. The V gene is TRBV3-1 (or the pseudogene TRBV3-2), the J gene TRBJ1-1, with 7 bases matching TRBD1. This CDR3 has 15 residues. Germline V CDR1 and CDR2: LGHDT, YNNKEL (reference sequence). The junction had 9 bases not matched to a gene; V was cut back by 3 bases and J by 5 bases.

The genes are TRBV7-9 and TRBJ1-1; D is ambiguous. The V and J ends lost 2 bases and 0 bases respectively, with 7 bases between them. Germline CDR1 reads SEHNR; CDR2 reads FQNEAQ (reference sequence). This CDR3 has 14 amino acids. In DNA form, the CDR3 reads TGTGCCAGCAGCTTAACTAACATGAACACTGAAGCTTTCTTT. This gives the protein CASSLTNMNTEAFF.

CDR3 residues: CASSARGEKLFF. DNA for the CDR3: TGTGCCAGCAGCGCAAGAGGAGAAAAACTGTTTTTT. This chain uses TRBV14 with TRBJ1-4; D not resolved. The CDR3 is 12 residues long. Per germline, CDR1 SGHDN and CDR2 FVKESK. Trimming took 5 bases from V and 8 from J, leaving 9 bases between them.

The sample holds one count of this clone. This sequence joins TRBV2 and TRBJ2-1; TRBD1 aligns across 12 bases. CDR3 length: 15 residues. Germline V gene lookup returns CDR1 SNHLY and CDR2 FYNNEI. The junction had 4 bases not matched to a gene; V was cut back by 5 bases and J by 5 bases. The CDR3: CASSRDRGPDNEQFF. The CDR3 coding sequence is TGTGCCAGCAGTCGGGACAGGGGGCCGGACAATGAGCAGTTCTTC.

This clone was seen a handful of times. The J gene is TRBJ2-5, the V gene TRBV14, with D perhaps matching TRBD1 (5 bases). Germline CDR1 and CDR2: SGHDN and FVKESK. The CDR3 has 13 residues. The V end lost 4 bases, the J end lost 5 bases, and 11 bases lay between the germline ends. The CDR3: CASSRGSGETQYF. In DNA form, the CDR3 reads TGTGCCAGCAGCCGGGGCTCCGGGGAGACCCAGTACTTC. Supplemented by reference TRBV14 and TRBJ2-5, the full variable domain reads EAGVTQFPSHSVIEKGQTVTLRCDPISGHDNLYWYRRVMGKEIKFLLHFVKESKQDESGMPNNRFLAERTGGTYSTLKVQPAELEDSGVYFCASSRGSGETQYFGPGTRLLVL.

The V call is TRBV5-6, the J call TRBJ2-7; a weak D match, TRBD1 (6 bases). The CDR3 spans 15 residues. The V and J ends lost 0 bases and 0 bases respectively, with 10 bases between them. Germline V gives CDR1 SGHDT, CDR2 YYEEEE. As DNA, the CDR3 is TGTGCCAGCAGCTTGGGACAGGTAAGCTCCTACGAGCAGTACGTC. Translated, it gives CASSLGQVSSYEQYV.

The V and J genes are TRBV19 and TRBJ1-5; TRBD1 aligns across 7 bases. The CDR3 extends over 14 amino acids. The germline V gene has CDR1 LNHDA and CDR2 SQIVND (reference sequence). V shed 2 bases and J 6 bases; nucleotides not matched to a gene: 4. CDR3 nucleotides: TGTGCCAGTAGTATAAGGGGGCCTACTCAGCCCCAGCATTTT. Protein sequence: CASSIRGPTQPQHF.